This TCR beta chain was captured in a study of blood T cell repertoires in COVID-19. Measured with immunoSEQ multiplex PCR; TCRdb has only the in-frame clones, and not every one. The sample consists of about 90,000 clones, approximately 88% of them appearing once. CDR3 length: 13 residues. Deletions cut 3 bases from V and 5 bases from J, with 13 bases between. The germline CDR1 and CDR2 sequences are GTSNPN and SVGIG (reference sequence). The sequencing input was peripheral blood. The V and J genes are TRBV30 and TRBJ1-1, with a weak D call TRBD1 (6 bases). The source of this sequence is a man in his fifties or sixties with COVID-19, enrolled during active disease. CDR3 sequence: CAWRGGGWTEAFF. The DNA of the CDR3 is TGTGCCTGGAGAGGGGGGGGATGGACTGAAGCTTTCTTT.